These T cell receptor beta chains were read from a single sample in a study of blood T cell repertoires in COVID-19. Libraries were prepared by immunoSEQ multiplex PCR; TCRdb keeps only in-frame clonotypes and omits some of them. Here the sample spans some 61,000 clones, about 89% being singletons. The sample taken for sequencing was peripheral blood. Receptor source: a man aged 55 to 69 with acute or convalescent COVID-19. The CDR3 runs from the conserved cysteine through the conserved F or W. Fields, in order: J gene, V gene, clone size, D gene, CDR3 DNA, CDR3 protein. D genes are given only for firm matches. Clone size is stated in some rows and not others, as once, few, many or a class when expanded.

j_call: TRBJ2-7
v_call: TRBV4-1
clone_size: .
d_call: .
cdr3_nt: TGCGCCAGCAGCCAAGTGGCAGGCCCGAACTACGAGCAGTACTTC
cdr3_aa: CASSQVAGPNYEQYF

j_call: TRBJ2-6
v_call: TRBV10-3
clone_size: .
d_call: .
cdr3_nt: TGTGCCATCAGTGAGTCGAGGGGCAGGGGCTCTGGGGCCAACGTCCTGACTTTC
cdr3_aa: CAISESRGRGSGANVLTF

j_call: TRBJ1-1
v_call: TRBV19
clone_size: .
d_call: TRBD1
cdr3_nt: TGTGCCAGTAGTACTCCTCCCGCGGGACAGCGTAATACTGAAGCTTTCTTT
cdr3_aa: CASSTPPAGQRNTEAFF

j_call: TRBJ1-5
v_call: TRBV6-6
clone_size: .
d_call: TRBD1
cdr3_nt: TGTGCCAGCAGTTACGACCGGGACAGCCAACAGCCCCAGCATTTT
cdr3_aa: CASSYDRDSQQPQHF

j_call: TRBJ2-7
v_call: TRBV6-5
clone_size: .
d_call: .
cdr3_nt: TGTGCCGTTAAACGGACTGAAACCTACGAGCAGTACTTC
cdr3_aa: CAVKRTETYEQYF

j_call: TRBJ2-3
v_call: TRBV19
clone_size: .
d_call: .
cdr3_nt: TGTGCCAGTAGTATAGGGGGAGGGGGAAGCACAGATACGCAGTATTTT
cdr3_aa: CASSIGGGGSTDTQYF

j_call: TRBJ2-2
v_call: TRBV9
clone_size: .
d_call: TRBD2
cdr3_nt: TGTGCCAGCAGCGTAGATCTGGGGACTACTCACACCGGGGAGCTGTTTTTT
cdr3_aa: CASSVDLGTTHTGELFF

j_call: TRBJ1-5
v_call: TRBV18
clone_size: .
d_call: .
cdr3_nt: TGTGCCAGCTCACCCAACCAGGTTAATCAGCCCCAGCATTTT
cdr3_aa: CASSPNQVNQPQHF

j_call: TRBJ2-1
v_call: TRBV18
clone_size: .
d_call: .
cdr3_nt: TGTGCCAGCTCACCAAGAGCGGGGACATACAATGAGCAGTTCTTC
cdr3_aa: CASSPRAGTYNEQFF

j_call: TRBJ2-7
v_call: TRBV10-3
clone_size: .
d_call: TRBD1
cdr3_nt: TGTGCCATCAGTGTCGGGACAGAAGCCTACGAGCAGTACTTC
cdr3_aa: CAISVGTEAYEQYF

j_call: TRBJ1-5
v_call: TRBV19
clone_size: few
d_call: .
cdr3_nt: TGTGCCAGTTCCCCCCAGACCTCGGCGGGTCAGCCCCAGCATTTT
cdr3_aa: CASSPQTSAGQPQHF

j_call: TRBJ2-7
v_call: TRBV6-4
clone_size: .
d_call: TRBD1
cdr3_nt: TGTGCCGAAACGGGACAGGGGATGCTCGAGCAGTACTTC
cdr3_aa: CAETGQGMLEQYF

j_call: TRBJ1-6
v_call: TRBV9
clone_size: .
d_call: TRBD1
cdr3_nt: TGTGCCAGCACCGGGAAGGGCAGGGGGCTTTCGGTTAATTCACCCCTCCACTTT
cdr3_aa: CASTGKGRGLSVNSPLHF

j_call: TRBJ1-1
v_call: TRBV29-1
clone_size: .
d_call: TRBD1
cdr3_nt: TGCAGCGTTGTGAGGGGGCTAATGAACACTGAAGCTTTCTTT
cdr3_aa: CSVVRGLMNTEAFF

j_call: TRBJ1-5
v_call: TRBV6-1
clone_size: .
d_call: TRBD1
cdr3_nt: TGTGCCAGCAGTGTTAACCGGGACAGGGGAGGGGGTCAGCCCCAGCATTTT
cdr3_aa: CASSVNRDRGGGQPQHF

j_call: TRBJ1-6
v_call: TRBV19
clone_size: .
d_call: TRBD1
cdr3_nt: TGTGCCAGTAGTATGATCGCGACAGGGGTATCACCCCTCCACTTT
cdr3_aa: CASSMIATGVSPLHF

j_call: TRBJ2-7
v_call: TRBV5-1
clone_size: few
d_call: .
cdr3_nt: TGCGCCAGCAGCCATCGCGAGGGTTCCTACGAGCAGTACTTC
cdr3_aa: CASSHREGSYEQYF

j_call: TRBJ1-4
v_call: TRBV3-1/TRBV3-2
clone_size: .
d_call: TRBD1
cdr3_nt: TGTGCCAGCAGCCAACGCAGCAGGGGGCTTGGGGAAAAACTGTTTTTT
cdr3_aa: CASSQRSRGLGEKLFF

j_call: TRBJ2-7
v_call: TRBV28
clone_size: .
d_call: TRBD2
cdr3_nt: TGTGCCAGCAGTACACCCAGCGGGGGGAGGTACGAGCAGTACTTC
cdr3_aa: CASSTPSGGRYEQYF

j_call: TRBJ1-5
v_call: TRBV19
clone_size: .
d_call: .
cdr3_nt: TGTGCCAGTAGTGCGAATCAGCCCCAGCATTTT
cdr3_aa: CASSANQPQHF

j_call: TRBJ1-6
v_call: TRBV4-1
clone_size: .
d_call: .
cdr3_nt: TGCGCCAGCAGCCAAGTCATCAATTCACCCCTCCACTTT
cdr3_aa: CASSQVINSPLHF

j_call: TRBJ2-2
v_call: TRBV9
clone_size: once
d_call: TRBD2
cdr3_nt: TGTGCCAGCAGCGCGACTAGCGGGGGGGCCGGTGGGGAGCTGTTTTTT
cdr3_aa: CASSATSGGAGGELFF

j_call: TRBJ2-2
v_call: TRBV6-5
clone_size: .
d_call: TRBD2
cdr3_nt: TGTGCCAGTAGGACTAGCGGGAACACCGGGGAGCTGTTTTTT
cdr3_aa: CASRTSGNTGELFF

j_call: TRBJ1-2
v_call: TRBV3-1/TRBV3-2
clone_size: .
d_call: .
cdr3_nt: TGTGCCAGCAGCCAAGACAGAAACTATGGCTACACCTTC
cdr3_aa: CASSQDRNYGYTF

j_call: TRBJ1-1
v_call: TRBV18
clone_size: .
d_call: .
cdr3_nt: TGTGCCAGCTCGGTAAAGATCGACAGGAACACTGAAGCTTTCTTT
cdr3_aa: CASSVKIDRNTEAFF

j_call: TRBJ1-6
v_call: TRBV15
clone_size: .
d_call: .
cdr3_nt: TGTGCCACCAGCAGAGGAGGCAGGGCCGGGAATTCACCCCTCCACTTT
cdr3_aa: CATSRGGRAGNSPLHF

j_call: TRBJ2-5
v_call: TRBV11-1
clone_size: .
d_call: TRBD1
cdr3_nt: TGTGCCAGCAGCTTTCAGGGACAGGGGGAAGAGACCCAGTACTTC
cdr3_aa: CASSFQGQGEETQYF

j_call: TRBJ1-4
v_call: TRBV5-1
clone_size: .
d_call: .
cdr3_nt: TGCGCCAGCAGCCCGGGGAGGGGGAATGAAAAACTGTTTTTT
cdr3_aa: CASSPGRGNEKLFF

j_call: TRBJ2-2
v_call: TRBV24-1
clone_size: .
d_call: .
cdr3_nt: TGTGCCACCCGCCAAGGGGAGAACACCGGGGAGCTGTTTTTT
cdr3_aa: CATRQGENTGELFF

j_call: TRBJ1-1
v_call: TRBV6-2/TRBV6-3
clone_size: once
d_call: .
cdr3_nt: TGTGCCAGCAGCCGCGACACTGAAGCTTTCTTT
cdr3_aa: CASSRDTEAFF

j_call: TRBJ2-3
v_call: TRBV5-1
clone_size: .
d_call: .
cdr3_nt: TGCGCCAGCAACCCTGGCAGGGCCACAGATACGCAGTATTTT
cdr3_aa: CASNPGRATDTQYF

j_call: TRBJ2-1
v_call: TRBV7-9
clone_size: .
d_call: TRBD2
cdr3_nt: TGTGCCAGCAGCTTAGTAGCGGGAAATGAGCAGTTCTTC
cdr3_aa: CASSLVAGNEQFF

j_call: TRBJ2-3
v_call: TRBV12-5
clone_size: .
d_call: .
cdr3_nt: TGTGCTAGTGGTTTGGTGTTACACAGGGAATATACGCAGTATTTT
cdr3_aa: CASGLVLHREYTQYF

j_call: TRBJ1-1
v_call: TRBV5-1
clone_size: .
d_call: TRBD1
cdr3_nt: TGCGCCAGCAGCTTGGCCGGGACAGGGGCGAACACTGAAGCTTTCTTT
cdr3_aa: CASSLAGTGANTEAFF

j_call: TRBJ2-1
v_call: TRBV30
clone_size: few
d_call: TRBD2
cdr3_nt: TGTGCCTGGAGACTAGCGGGGGGGAATGAGCAGTTCTTC
cdr3_aa: CAWRLAGGNEQFF

j_call: TRBJ2-2
v_call: TRBV2
clone_size: .
d_call: .
cdr3_nt: TGTGCCAGCAGAACGGACTGGACCGGGGAGCTGTTTTTT
cdr3_aa: CASRTDWTGELFF

j_call: TRBJ2-6
v_call: TRBV7-9
clone_size: .
d_call: TRBD2
cdr3_nt: TGTGCCAGCAGCCCCTCGGGAGGGCGGGCCAACGTCCTGACTTTC
cdr3_aa: CASSPSGGRANVLTF

j_call: TRBJ1-6
v_call: TRBV4-1
clone_size: .
d_call: .
cdr3_nt: TGCGCCAGCAGCCAAGATAGTTCGGGCAGGGGAAATTCACCCCTCCACTTT
cdr3_aa: CASSQDSSGRGNSPLHF

j_call: TRBJ2-2
v_call: TRBV7-3
clone_size: .
d_call: .
cdr3_nt: TGTGCCAGCAGCCTAGCGCGGGACGCCGGGGAGCTGTTTTTT
cdr3_aa: CASSLARDAGELFF

j_call: TRBJ2-7
v_call: TRBV5-6
clone_size: once
d_call: .
cdr3_nt: TGTGCCAGCAGCTTGGGGGTGACAGTCTACGAGCAGTACTTC
cdr3_aa: CASSLGVTVYEQYF

j_call: TRBJ2-1
v_call: TRBV2
clone_size: .
d_call: .
cdr3_nt: TGTGCCAGCAGCCCAGATCGGGCCTACAATGAGCAGTTCTTC
cdr3_aa: CASSPDRAYNEQFF

j_call: TRBJ2-7
v_call: TRBV12-3/TRBV12-4
clone_size: .
d_call: .
cdr3_nt: TGTGCCAGCAGTTTAGCTCGGGGGACCGAGCAGTACTTC
cdr3_aa: CASSLARGTEQYF